These 8 T cell receptor beta chains originate from one sample sequenced in a study of blood T cell repertoires in COVID-19. Produced via immunoSEQ multiplex PCR; TCRdb's table is partial and in-frame only. The sample has about 170,000 clones, around four fifths seen once. The sequencing input was peripheral blood. These TCRs come from an elderly woman with acute or convalescent COVID-19.

This rearrangement joins TRBV14 to TRBJ2-7, with a weak D call TRBD1 (6 bases). Germline values: CDR1 SGHDN, CDR2 FVKESK. This CDR3 has 15 residues. Trimming pared 1 base from V and 2 bases from J, leaving 12 bases between. This CDR3 reads CASSQGQALAYEQYF. In DNA form, the CDR3 reads TGTGCCAGCAGCCAAGGACAGGCCCTTGCCTACGAGCAGTACTTC.

The V and J genes are TRBV5-1 and TRBJ1-6, with 7 positions matching TRBD1. The CDR3 contains 14 residues. In germline, CDR1 is SGHRS, CDR2 YFSETQ. V lost 2 bases and J lost 9; bases outside the gene matches: 5. The CDR3, as DNA: TGCGCCAGCAGCTTTGGAGGGGGCGGTTCACCCCTCCACTTT. Translation gives CASSFGGGGSPLHF.

This clone showed up just once. V and J are TRBV18 and TRBJ2-5, with 10 bases that match TRBD1. This CDR3 region has 14 residues. V shed 6 bases and J 3 bases; nucleotides not matched to a gene: 4. The germline CDR1 and CDR2 sequences are KGHSH and LQKENI. The CDR3 DNA reads as TGTGCCAGCTCGAGGGACAGGGGCGAAGAGACCCAGTACTTC. This encodes CASSRDRGEETQYF.

The chain combines TRBV5-5 with TRBJ1-1; no clear D gene. This CDR3 region has 15 residues. Trimming left V 0 bases short and J 4 bases short, with 13 bases between. CDR1 is SGHKS, CDR2 YYEKEE, per germline (reference sequence). The CDR3 bases are TGTGCCAGCAGCTTGGTGGGAGGGCGGGGCACTGAAGCTTTCTTT. It codes for CASSLVGGRGTEAFF.

CDR3 bases: TGTGCCAGCAGCCAGCTCGGCTCCAGGGGGCCGAACACTGAAGCTTTCTTT. Residues: CASSQLGSRGPNTEAFF. V usage is TRBV4-2 and J usage is TRBJ1-1; 8 nucleotides agree with TRBD1. This CDR3 spans 17 amino acids. After removal of 3 bases from V and 1 base from J, the junction contained 10 bases not matched to a gene. Germline V gene sequence: CDR1 LGHNA, CDR2 YNFKEQ.

The chain carries TRBV25-1 and TRBJ2-1, with D hard to call. The V end was cut by 7 bases, the J end by 3 bases, with 10 bases between. Germline CDR1 MGHDK, CDR2 SYGVNS. This CDR3 is 13 amino acids long. CDR3 DNA sequence: TGTGCCAGCACTCCGACTGTCTACAATGAGCAGTTCTTC. This encodes CASTPTVYNEQFF.

V gene TRBV3-1 (or the pseudogene TRBV3-2) combines with J gene TRBJ2-1; 7 bases map to TRBD2. V gave up 5 bases and J gave up 1 base; unmatched junction bases: 5. Germline CDR1 is LGHDT and CDR2 is YNNKEL (reference sequence). The CDR3 covers 15 residues. The chain's CDR3 is CASSNGGTSYNEQFF. The CDR3 DNA reads as TGTGCCAGCAGCAACGGGGGGACTTCCTACAATGAGCAGTTCTTC.

The chain employs TRBV19 and TRBJ1-5; 9 bases are shared with TRBD1. Germline loops: CDR1 LNHDA, CDR2 SQIVND (reference sequence). This CDR3 is 15 amino acids long. After removal of 3 bases from V and 4 bases from J, the junction contained 4 bases not matched to a gene. The CDR3 protein is CASSIEDRGNQPQHF. The CDR3 bases are TGTGCCAGTAGTATTGAAGACAGGGGGAATCAGCCCCAGCATTTT. Full variable domain (missing parts from reference TRBV19 and TRBJ1-5): DGGITQSPKYLFRKEGQNVTLSCEQNLNHDAMYWYRQDPGQGLRLIYYSQIVNDFQKGDIAEGYSVSREKKESFPLTVTSAQKNPTAFYLCASSIEDRGNQPQHFGDGTRLSIL.